The 25 T cell receptor beta chains given below trace back to one sample, sequenced in a study of T-cell reconstitution after alpha-beta-depleted transplantation in children. Preparation of the TCRbeta library used unique molecular identifiers. MiXCR was run by TCRdb on the PCR reads, yielding one entry per CDR3 protein. The sample contains fewer than 550,000 distinct CDR3 sequences, over 9.5% of which appear only once. Sequenced here: PBMCs, mostly from graft donor cells, sampled 180 days after TCRalphabeta/CD19-depleted stem cell transplant. All receptors derive from a female patient aged 2-15 years who had a stem cell transplant for aplastic anemia, so the T cells may come from the graft donor.

Only a few counts were recorded for this clonotype. This sequence joins TRBV7-2 and TRBJ2-7; D unresolved. The CDR3 is made up of 14 amino acids. Deletions cut 2 bases from V and 7 bases from J, with 15 bases between. Germline CDR1 reads SGHTA; CDR2 reads FQGNSA. CDR3 protein: CASSLPRAVGEQYF. Here the CDR3 DNA reads TGTGCCAGCAGCTTACCACGTGCGGTCGGGGAGCAGTACTTC.

The chain carries TRBV18 and TRBJ2-7; no firm D call. The CDR3 runs 12 residues. Germline V gene data show CDR1 as KGHSH and CDR2 as LQKENI. Trimming took 4 bases from V and 5 from J, leaving 9 bases between them. The CDR3 protein is CASSRGRDEQYV. The CDR3, as DNA: TGTGCCAGCTCACGTGGCCGGGACGAGCAGTACGTC.

This clonotype appeared a few times. The chain has TRBV6-2 or TRBV6-3 and TRBJ2-7; TRBD2 might be the D (7 bases). This CDR3 contains 18 residues. Germline CDR1 and CDR2: MNHEY and SVGEGT. Trimming removed 2 bases at V and 0 bases at J, with 20 bases between. As DNA, the CDR3 is TGTGCCAGCAGTTACCACCCGGGGGGCCCGGGAGGCTCCTACGAGCAGTACGTC. Its translation: CASSYHPGGPGGSYEQYV.

The chain couples TRBV7-2 to TRBJ2-7, with 8 nucleotides matching TRBD1. Germline V lookup: CDR1 SGHTA, CDR2 FQGNSA. After removal of 3 bases from V and 4 bases from J, the junction contained 11 bases not matched to a gene. CDR3 size: 16 residues. The CDR3 DNA is TGTGCCAGCAGCTTTACTGGGGCAGGGGGCGGTTACGAGCAGTACTTC. Protein: CASSFTGAGGGYEQYF.

Only a few counts were recorded for this clonotype. This chain joins TRBV12-3 or TRBV12-4 and TRBJ2-5; 7 nucleotides line up with TRBD2. The CDR3 has 12 amino acids. V trimming: 6 bases; J trimming: 5 bases; junction bases outside the gene matches: 3. The CDR3 protein is CASRGGIETQYF. The CDR3 DNA sequence: TGTGCCAGCAGGGGGGGGATCGAGACCCAGTACTTC.

V usage is TRBV4-3 and J usage is TRBJ2-3; 8 bases match TRBD2. Germline V gives CDR1 LGHNA, CDR2 YSLEER. CDR3 length: 14 residues. V was pared by 4 bases and J by 3 bases, with 3 bases of the junction left unmatched. CDR3 coding DNA: TGCGCCAGCAGCCTAGCGGGAAAAACAGATACGCAGTATTTT. This translates into CASSLAGKTDTQYF.

V usage is TRBV20-1 and J usage is TRBJ1-1, with 9 bases that match TRBD1. Losses at the gene ends were 1 base for V and 5 bases for J; bases not matched to a gene: 17. There are 18 residues in the CDR3. Per the germline V gene, CDR1 is DFQATT and CDR2 is SNEGSKA (reference sequence). In nucleotides, the CDR3 is TGCAGTGCTAGAGGATCGGGGGGACAGGGCGGGCGGGGGACTGAAGCTTTCTTT. Its protein is CSARGSGGQGGRGTEAFF.

This clonotype was observed a handful of times. The chain links TRBV18 to TRBJ1-5; 9 positions match TRBD1. Germline V gene lookup returns CDR1 KGHSH and CDR2 LQKENI. This CDR3 comprises 18 residues. With V trimmed by 1 base and J by 3 bases, 10 bases remained unmatched. CDR3 sequence reads: CASSPRDTGGRYNQPQHF. The CDR3 DNA reads as TGTGCCAGCTCACCACGGGATACAGGGGGCCGGTACAATCAGCCCCAGCATTTT.

This chain uses TRBV29-1 with TRBJ2-2; D gene uncertain. The CDR3 length is 13 residues. V lost 6 bases and J 1 base, leaving 9 bases between the germline ends. In germline, CDR1 is SQVTM, CDR2 ANQGSEA. This chain's CDR3 is CSVSGVNTGELFF. The CDR3 coding sequence is TGCAGCGTGTCTGGGGTGAACACCGGGGAGCTGTTTTTT.

On this clonotype itself: A much larger clone lies one base from this, so it may be a read error. The chain combines TRBV6-6 with TRBJ1-1, with D unclear. The germline gives CDR1 MNHNY, CDR2 SVGAGI (reference sequence). V shed 7 bases and J shed 1 base, with 1 base lying between them. The CDR3 has 10 residues. In nucleotides, the CDR3 is TGTGCCAGCAAGAACACTGAAGCTTTCTTT. Amino acid sequence: CASKNTEAFF.

This clonotype has ten or more counts. The J gene is TRBJ2-6, the V gene TRBV11-2; D uncertain. Germline loops: CDR1 SGHAT, CDR2 FQNNGV. Trimming took 3 bases from V and 0 from J, leaving 9 bases between them. This CDR3 spans 16 amino acids. CDR3 sequence: CASSFAPGSGANVLTF. CDR3 sequence (DNA): TGTGCCAGCAGCTTTGCTCCGGGCTCTGGGGCCAACGTCCTGACTTTC.

This rearrangement joins TRBV6-2 or TRBV6-3 to TRBJ2-7; unclear D gene. Trimming removed 0 bases at V and 0 bases at J, with 6 bases between. This CDR3 has 14 amino acids. CDR1 is MNHEY and CDR2 is SVGEGT in the germline V gene. The CDR3 sequence: CASSYSATSYEQYV. CDR3 nucleotide sequence: TGTGCCAGCAGTTACTCGGCGACCTCCTACGAGCAGTACGTC.

This clonotype came up a few times. The chain has TRBV11-2 and TRBJ2-7; D unresolved. Germline CDR1 is SGHAT and CDR2 is FQNNGV. Trimming took 5 bases from V and 3 from J, leaving 8 bases between them. This CDR3 spans 12 amino acids. The CDR3 bases are TGTGCCAGCAGCCAACGGTTCTACGAGCAGTACGTC. Translating gives CASSQRFYEQYV.

This clonotype was observed many times. The CDR3, as DNA: TGCAGCGTTAGTCGGACAGAGTTAGAGACCCAGTACTTC. It yields the protein CSVSRTELETQYF. The rearrangement uses TRBV29-1 and TRBJ2-5; TRBD1 might be the D (6 bases). V dropped 5 bases and J dropped 4 bases, with 14 bases sitting between them. The CDR3 is 13 amino acids. Per the germline V gene, CDR1 is SQVTM and CDR2 is ANQGSEA. Filled out from reference TRBV29-1 and TRBJ2-5, the complete variable domain reads SAVISQKPSRDICQRGTSLTIQCQVDSQVTMMFWYRQQPGQSLTLIATANQGSEATYESGFVIDKFPISRPNLTFSTLTVSNMSPEDSSIYLCSVSRTELETQYFGPGTRLLVL.

V and J are TRBV20-1 and TRBJ2-1; D may be TRBD2 (5 bases). V lost 3 bases and J 0 bases, leaving 12 bases between the germline ends. The CDR3 has 15 residues. Germline-derived CDR1 and CDR2 are DFQATT and SNEGSKA (reference sequence). CDR3 in amino acids: CSASPGLSSYNEQFF. CDR3 DNA: TGCAGTGCTAGTCCCGGACTTAGCTCCTACAATGAGCAGTTCTTC.

In its sample, this clonotype was seen a few times. V usage is TRBV6-2 or TRBV6-3 and J usage is TRBJ2-1, with 10 nucleotides matching TRBD1. CDR3 length: 14 residues. CDR1 is MNHEY and CDR2 is SVGEGT in the germline V gene. J was trimmed by 7 bases and V by 11 bases; bases with no gene match: 11. The chain's CDR3 is CAAGSDRGRNEQFF. The CDR3 DNA follows: TGTGCCGCCGGGTCGGACAGGGGGAGAAATGAGCAGTTCTTC.

This clonotype was seen at least ten times. The chain couples TRBV18 to TRBJ2-1, with 11 nucleotides matching TRBD2. This CDR3 contains 16 residues. Trimming cost V 4 bases and J 5 bases; bases outside gene matches: 7. Germline CDR1 is KGHSH and CDR2 is LQKENI. The CDR3 DNA follows: TGTGCCAGCTCACGGATAGCGGGAGGGCCCAACAATGAGCAGTTCTTC. It encodes CASSRIAGGPNNEQFF. Full variable domain (missing parts from reference TRBV18 and TRBJ2-1): NAGVMQNPRHLVRRRGQEARLRCSPMKGHSHVYWYRQLPEEGLKFMVYLQKENIIDESGMPKERFSAEFPKEGPSILRIQQVVRGDSAAYFCASSRIAGGPNNEQFFGPGTRLTVL.

The chain uses TRBV20-1 and TRBJ2-1; D not certain. In germline, CDR1 is DFQATT, CDR2 SNEGSKA (reference sequence). This CDR3 region has 17 residues. The CDR3 DNA follows: TGCTGCGCTAGAGATAGCCGCCGAGTGGTGCCTACCAATGAGCAGTTCTTC. It is translated as CCARDSRRVVPTNEQFF.

This clonotype has a handful of counts. V is TRBV7-2 and J is TRBJ2-7; weak D call: TRBD2 (5 bases). Per the germline V gene, CDR1 is SGHTA and CDR2 is FQGNSA. The CDR3 has 13 residues. V dropped 1 base and J dropped 4 bases, with 8 bases sitting between them. The CDR3 loop reads CASSLVEVYEQYF. In nucleotides, the CDR3 is TGTGCCAGCAGCTTAGTGGAGGTGTACGAGCAGTACTTC.

Here the CDR3 reads CSAFSGGIDTQYF. Written as DNA, the CDR3 is TGCAGTGCTTTTTCTGGGGGGATAGATACGCAGTATTTT. The rearrangement links TRBV20-1 to TRBJ2-3; possible D gene TRBD2, 6 bases. The V end was cut by 5 bases, the J end by 5 bases, with 14 bases between. The CDR3 is 13 amino acids. The germline CDR1 and CDR2 sequences are DFQATT and SNEGSKA (reference sequence).

The chain employs TRBV10-3 and TRBJ1-3; a possible D gene is TRBD1 (5 bases). CDR3 length: 16 residues. V was shortened by 8 bases and J by 0 bases, with 17 bases between the two germline ends. The V gene's germline CDR1 is ENHRY and CDR2 SYGVKD. In DNA, the CDR3 is TGTGCCATCGCCAATCGAAGGGGTGACTCTGGAAACACCATATATTTT. Translated: CAIANRRGDSGNTIYF.

This clonotype was seen a handful of times. V is TRBV28 and J is TRBJ2-5, with 11 bases identical to TRBD2. Germline CDR1 and CDR2: MDHEN and SYDVKM. V gave up 10 bases and J gave up 4 bases; unmatched junction bases: 17. This CDR3 has 17 residues. CDR3 sequence: CAITEFGLAGGPETQYF. The CDR3 DNA reads TGTGCCATCACGGAGTTTGGGTTAGCGGGAGGGCCAGAGACCCAGTACTTC.

The chain carries TRBV7-6 and TRBJ2-6; D ambiguous. V was pared by 0 bases and J by 0 bases, with 6 bases between. Per the germline V gene, CDR1 is SGHVS and CDR2 is FNYEAQ. The length of the CDR3 is 16 residues. In DNA form, the CDR3 reads TGTGCCAGCAGCTTAGCTCCAGCCTCTGGGGCCAACGTCCTGACTTTC. It encodes CASSLAPASGANVLTF.

There are a few counts of this clonotype. The chain links TRBV28 to TRBJ1-3, with D possibly matching TRBD1 (5 bases). CDR1 is MDHEN and CDR2 is SYDVKM in the germline V gene. V was pared by 3 bases and J by 0 bases, with 9 bases between. The CDR3 contains 15 residues. In DNA form, the CDR3 reads TGTGCCAGCAGTTTTCGGGGGTTCTCTGGAAACACCATATATTTT. Encoded protein: CASSFRGFSGNTIYF.

The chain employs TRBV10-3 and TRBJ2-7; a weak D match, TRBD2 (7 bases). Germline V gives CDR1 ENHRY, CDR2 SYGVKD. The CDR3 totals 16 residues. DNA of the CDR3: TGTGCCATCAGACCCGAGGGGAGGGCAGGGGACTACGACCAGTACGTC. It codes for CAIRPEGRAGDYDQYV.